This T cell receptor beta chain comes out of a study of shared clonotypes between healthy human individuals. Study-wide background: Three CD4 naive, three CD4 memory, two CD8 naive and one CD8 memory plate were used per donor. Whole-study results and caveats: Generation probabilities of non-shared clonotypes were lower (relative to those shared by all four donors).

For this clone: What it recognizes is unknown.

Per the study methods: For the immunoSEQ data, sequences were junction-only without quality scores, so filtering differed. TCRdb's table, derived via immunoSEQ multiplex PCR, lists solely in-frame clones and lacks some. V, J and clone size are those of that table, while D and trimming were read from the DNA. The profile shows 2 million to 3 million clones, roughly 93% of them singletons. V gave up 4 bases and J gave up 3 bases; unmatched junction bases: 3. This CDR3 region has 14 residues. Per germline, CDR1 SGHRS and CDR2 YFSETQ. This receptor was obtained from a man between 18 and 35 years old in good health. Some clones in this sample may be carry-over from other donors' samples. This sequence joins TRBV5-1 and TRBJ2-1, with TRBD2 matching 8 bases. The sequencing input was naive CD4+ T cells from PBMCs. Stated subset: CD45RA+ positively selected. CDR3 region: CASSRGLDYNEQFF. In DNA form, the CDR3 reads TGCGCCAGCAGCCGGGGACTAGACTACAATGAGCAGTTCTTC.